This T cell receptor (beta chain) was retrieved from a study of cytomegalovirus exposure and HLA in healthy donors. The repertoire was sequenced with immunoSEQ multiplex PCR; TCRdb's copy has only in-frame clones and lacks some. The sample yields approximately 240,000 clones, approximately 90% seen once. Germline V gene lookup returns CDR1 MGHRA and CDR2 YSYEKL. V lost 5 bases and J 0 bases, leaving 14 bases between the germline ends. The CDR3 is 16 residues long. In regard to this clone: Its antigen is still unknown.

Points from the study as a whole: There were some public TCRs occurring in many donors, but most TCR sequences were rare.

The specimen sequenced was PBMCs. The rearrangement uses TRBV4-1 and TRBJ2-1, with a possible D match to TRBD2 (6 bases). This receptor was taken from a woman aged 18-29 years in good health and CMV-seronegative. The CDR3 DNA reads TGCGCCAGCAGCTCCCTAAGCGGGTTCTCCTACAATGAGCAGTTCTTC. It yields the protein CASSSLSGFSYNEQFF.